The rows below give T cell receptor beta chains drawn from one sample of a study of cytomegalovirus exposure and HLA in healthy donors. Data came from immunoSEQ multiplex PCR; TCRdb stores just in-frame clones and leaves some out. The sample records hundreds of thousands of clones, around four fifths being singletons. Input material: PBMCs. The source of these receptors is a woman between 40 and 55 years old in good health and CMV-seronegative. The CDR3 runs from the conserved cysteine through the conserved F or W. A D gene is named only where the DNA matches it firmly. Clone sizes are given selectively: once, few, many, or a class where the clone is expanded.

d_call	v_call	clone_size	j_call	cdr3_nt	cdr3_aa
.	TRBV7-6	once	TRBJ1-6	TGTGCCAGCAGCTTGACTTCAGTGAGCTCCTATAATTCACCCCTCCACTTT	CASSLTSVSSYNSPLHF
TRBD1	TRBV6-5	.	TRBJ2-7	TGTGCCAGCAGTTACTCCCAGGGGGCATCCTACGAGCAGTACTTC	CASSYSQGASYEQYF
TRBD1	TRBV5-1	.	TRBJ2-1	TGCGCCAGCAGCGCGGACAGGTATCATGAGCAGTTCTTC	CASSADRYHEQFF
.	TRBV25-1	.	TRBJ1-5	TGTGCCAGCAGGGCTGGGGGGAGCAATCAGCCCCAGCATTTT	CASRAGGSNQPQHF
TRBD1	TRBV2	.	TRBJ2-7	TGTGCCAGCGAGGCGAACAGGGGAGACGAGCAGTACTTC	CASEANRGDEQYF
.	TRBV5-6	.	TRBJ2-7	TGTGCCAGCAGCTTGCAGGGACAAGCCTACGAGCAGTACTTC	CASSLQGQAYEQYF
TRBD2	TRBV7-2	.	TRBJ2-3	TGTGCCAGCAGCAACCTAGCGGGATTCACAGATACGCAGTATTTT	CASSNLAGFTDTQYF
.	TRBV28	.	TRBJ1-6	TGTGCCAGCAGTTCCCGACGGGGACTGAATTCACCCCTCCACTTT	CASSSRRGLNSPLHF
.	TRBV27	.	TRBJ2-7	TGTGCCAGCAGTCCCCGGGGTGGAGCCCTCGAGCAGTACTTC	CASSPRGGALEQYF
TRBD2	TRBV25-1	.	TRBJ2-5	TGTGCCAGCAGTGAGAGACTAGCGGGGGGCCACGTGAAGACCCAGTACTTC	CASSERLAGGHVKTQYF
TRBD1	TRBV9	.	TRBJ2-1	TGTGCCAGCAGCGTAGGAGTTGGGGACAGGGGCCACAATGAGCAGTTCTTC	CASSVGVGDRGHNEQFF
TRBD1	TRBV9	once	TRBJ1-6	TGTGCCAGCGGGACAGGTGATAATTCACCCCTCCACTTT	CASGTGDNSPLHF
.	TRBV6-1	.	TRBJ2-3	TGTGCCAGCAGTGAAACATTTATAGATACGCAGTATTTT	CASSETFIDTQYF
.	TRBV18	.	TRBJ1-2	TGTGCCAGCTCACTACCGGAGGTGGCCGGTTTTGGCTACACCTTC	CASSLPEVAGFGYTF
.	TRBV5-5	once	TRBJ1-6	TGTGCCAGCAGCCACCCGACGGAGTATAATTCACCCCTCCACTTT	CASSHPTEYNSPLHF
.	TRBV7-9	.	TRBJ1-5	TGTGCCAGCAGCTTAGCAGGGGAGCCCCAGCATTTT	CASSLAGEPQHF
.	TRBV19	.	TRBJ1-2	TGTGCCAGTAGTATAGGTTCGGGCTACACCTTC	CASSIGSGYTF
.	TRBV7-8	.	TRBJ1-5	TGTGCCAGCAGCTTATCTGGCACGAGCAATCAGCCCCAGCATTTT	CASSLSGTSNQPQHF
TRBD2	TRBV7-9	.	TRBJ2-5	TGTGCCAGCAGCGAGGTAGCGGGGGGCCAAGAGACCCAGTACTTC	CASSEVAGGQETQYF
.	TRBV4-3	few	TRBJ1-1	TGCGCCAGCAGCCATAAGGTTTGGGGAGACACTGAAGCTTTCTTT	CASSHKVWGDTEAFF
.	TRBV2	.	TRBJ1-2	TGTGCCAGCAGTGATTCGGGGGACTATGGCTACACCTTC	CASSDSGDYGYTF
.	TRBV4-2	.	TRBJ2-7	TGTGCCAGCAGCCCGACACGGGGGGCGCTCTCCTACGAGCAGTACTTC	CASSPTRGALSYEQYF
.	TRBV13	once	TRBJ2-5	TGTGCCAGCAGCTTAGCAGGGGATGGGGTAGAGCAGTACTTC	CASSLAGDGVEQYF
TRBD1	TRBV5-6	.	TRBJ1-1	TGTGCCAGCAGCAGTCGACAGGGGGGGGCTTTCTTT	CASSSRQGGAFF
.	TRBV2	.	TRBJ2-5	TGTGCCAGCAGTGGACTAGTTCAAGAGACCCAGTACTTC	CASSGLVQETQYF
TRBD2	TRBV4-3	.	TRBJ2-5	TGCGCCAGCAGCCAAGGGACTAGCGGGTACCAAGAGACCCAGTACTTC	CASSQGTSGYQETQYF
.	TRBV4-3	.	TRBJ1-3	TGCGCCAGCAGCCAAGATACATGGAGCTTAACTGGAAACACCATATATTTT	CASSQDTWSLTGNTIYF
.	TRBV7-3	.	TRBJ2-2	TGTGCCAGCAGCTTAAGTCTGAGGGCAGAACACTCGAACACCGGGGAGCTGTTTTTT	CASSLSLRAEHSNTGELFF
.	TRBV19	few	TRBJ2-3	TGTGCCAGTAGTATAACATGGACTGAGGATACGCAGTATTTT	CASSITWTEDTQYF
TRBD1	TRBV6-6	once	TRBJ1-2	TGTGCCAGCAAACATGGGACAGTGTCGGTCTATGGCTACACCTTC	CASKHGTVSVYGYTF
.	TRBV19	.	TRBJ1-2	TGTGCCACAGTAAGGGGCCCAGGGGACTATGGCTACACCTTC	CATVRGPGDYGYTF
TRBD1	TRBV19	.	TRBJ2-7	TGTGCCAGTAGTTTTACAGGGGGGCCCTACGAGCAGTACTTC	CASSFTGGPYEQYF
TRBD2	TRBV5-1	.	TRBJ2-7	TGCGCCAGCAGTTTAGCGGGGCCCTACGAGCAGTACTTC	CASSLAGPYEQYF
.	TRBV4-3	.	TRBJ1-1	TGCGCCAGCAGCCAAGGACCAGGGGTGAACACTGAAGCTTTCTTT	CASSQGPGVNTEAFF
TRBD1	TRBV7-9	.	TRBJ2-1	TGTGCCAGCAGCTCCCTCCGACAGGGGACCTACAATGAGCAGTTCTTC	CASSSLRQGTYNEQFF
.	TRBV7-2	.	TRBJ1-1	TGTGCCAGCAGCCCGGCTCGGACACTCAGGGACACTGAAGCTTTCTTT	CASSPARTLRDTEAFF
.	TRBV9	once	TRBJ1-1	TGTGCCAGCAGCGTAGAATCCCGGTCGAGGAACACTGAAGCTTTCTTT	CASSVESRSRNTEAFF
.	TRBV7-3	.	TRBJ1-6	TGTGCCAGCAGCTTAAGAGCAGAGGATTCACCCCTCCACTTT	CASSLRAEDSPLHF
.	TRBV30	.	TRBJ1-1	TGTGCCTGGATAGCAGGGCTCACTGAAGCTTTCTTT	CAWIAGLTEAFF
.	TRBV10-1	.	TRBJ2-2	TGCGCCAGCAGTGAAGTTGGACTGAACACCGGGGAGCTGTTTTTT	CASSEVGLNTGELFF
.	TRBV27	.	TRBJ2-7	TGTGCCAGCAGTTCAATAAACTCCTTTGAGCAGTACTTC	CASSSINSFEQYF
TRBD1	TRBV11-2	.	TRBJ2-2	TGTGCCAGCGCCGGGACAGGAAACACCGGGGAGCTGTTTTTT	CASAGTGNTGELFF
.	TRBV27	.	TRBJ2-5	TGTGCCAGCAGTCGGGGCGGGGGCGAGGGAGAGACCCAGTACTTC	CASSRGGGEGETQYF
.	TRBV14	.	TRBJ2-7	TGTGCCAGCAGCCAAGGTGGTCGGGATCCCTCCTACGAGCAGTACTTC	CASSQGGRDPSYEQYF
.	TRBV29-1	.	TRBJ2-2	TGCAGCGTTGAAGTAGCGGCCTTGCCTAACACCGGGGAGCTGTTTTTT	CSVEVAALPNTGELFF
TRBD1	TRBV7-8	.	TRBJ1-3	TGTGCCAGCAGTCCGGACAGGGCTGGAAACACCATATATTTT	CASSPDRAGNTIYF
.	TRBV2	.	TRBJ2-7	TGTGCCAGCAGTAGTCAGGTCTACAGCTACGAGCAGTACTTC	CASSSQVYSYEQYF
TRBD2	TRBV2	.	TRBJ2-7	TGTGCCAGCAGTGAACAGGGACTAGGCTACGAGCAGTACTTC	CASSEQGLGYEQYF
TRBD1	TRBV7-8	.	TRBJ2-2	TGTGCCAGCAGCCCCCGAGAGGGTGCGACAGGGGGCCTGACCGGGGAGCTGTTTTTT	CASSPREGATGGLTGELFF
.	TRBV4-3	.	TRBJ2-2	TGCGCCAGCAGCCAAGATCGGCGGGCCGCCGGCGGGGAGCTGTTTTTT	CASSQDRRAAGGELFF
TRBD1	TRBV7-8	.	TRBJ2-1	TGTGCCAGCAGCATTAACAGGGGGCAGGTCAATGAGCAGTTCTTC	CASSINRGQVNEQFF
.	TRBV28	.	TRBJ1-2	TGTGCCAGCAGTTTTCAGCTTATGGCAGGGCCCTTCTATGGCTACACCTTC	CASSFQLMAGPFYGYTF
.	TRBV7-9	.	TRBJ1-2	TGTGCCAGCAGCTCAAACACAGGGTATGGCTACACCTTC	CASSSNTGYGYTF
.	TRBV6-5	.	TRBJ1-1	TGTGCCAGCAGCTACGCCTTGGCGGGACGGGGCACTGAAGCTTTCTTT	CASSYALAGRGTEAFF
TRBD2	TRBV19	.	TRBJ2-3	TGTGCCAGTAGTATAGTCTCGGGCGGGGGGGCTTTCACAGATACGCAGTATTTT	CASSIVSGGGAFTDTQYF
.	TRBV18	.	TRBJ1-1	TGTGCCAGCTCACCACCTACAGGCGGAAACACTGAAGCTTTCTTT	CASSPPTGGNTEAFF
.	TRBV2	.	TRBJ2-2	TGTGCCAGCAGCAGCTCGGGCAGGGTCACCGGGGAGCTGTTTTTT	CASSSSGRVTGELFF